What follows are 25 T cell receptor beta chains derived from one specimen sequenced in a study of blood T cell repertoires in COVID-19. Profiling relied on immunoSEQ multiplex PCR, and the TCRdb table lists in-frame clones only, not all of them. The repertoire holds 220,000 or so clones, with around 83% as singletons. Material for sequencing was peripheral blood. Receptor source: a woman in her fifties or sixties with COVID-19, enrolled during active disease.

The chain joins TRBV7-9 to TRBJ1-4, with TRBD1 as a possible D gene (5 bases). The V end lost 2 bases, the J end lost 5 bases, and 12 bases lay between the germline ends. The germline gives CDR1 SEHNR, CDR2 FQNEAQ (reference sequence). There are 15 residues in the CDR3. CDR3 bases: TGTGCCAGCAGCTTAAAGCAGGGTCCCAATGAAAAACTGTTTTTT. This translates into CASSLKQGPNEKLFF. Complete variable domain (other parts from reference TRBV7-9 and TRBJ1-4): DTGVSQNPRHKITKRGQNVTFRCDPISEHNRLYWYRQTLGQGPEFLTYFQNEAQLEKSRLLSDRFSAERPKGSFSTLEIQRTEQGDSAMYLCASSLKQGPNEKLFFGSGTQLSVL.

This chain uses TRBV30 with TRBJ2-3, with D possibly matching TRBD2 (7 bases). CDR1 is GTSNPN, CDR2 SVGIG, per germline (reference sequence). Trimming removed 0 bases from V and 2 bases from J, with 12 bases in between. The CDR3 sequence is 15 residues long. The CDR3 reads CAWSVEGGATDTQYF. CDR3 coding DNA: TGTGCCTGGAGTGTTGAAGGGGGGGCCACAGATACGCAGTATTTT.

This chain links TRBV28 with TRBJ2-5; 8 bases are a match to TRBD1. V trimming: 6 bases; J trimming: 4 bases; junction bases outside the gene matches: 16. CDR3 length equals 17 residues. The V gene's germline CDR1 is MDHEN and CDR2 SYDVKM. The CDR3 DNA follows: TGTGCCAGCAGCCCCTGGTTGGGTGGGACAGGCGCAGAGACCCAGTACTTC. Its protein is CASSPWLGGTGAETQYF. The full variable domain, completed using reference TRBV28 and TRBJ2-5, is DVKVTQSSRYLVKRTGEKVFLECVQDMDHENMFWYRQDPGLGLRLIYFSYDVKMKEKGDIPEGYSVSREKKERFSLILESASTNQTSMYLCASSPWLGGTGAETQYFGPGTRLLVL.

The gene calls are TRBV5-3 and TRBJ2-3; possible D gene TRBD1, 5 bases. TRBV5-3 is treated as an ORF (open reading frame) with a function not yet certain. The CDR3 runs to 15 residues. V was cut by 4 bases and J by 4 bases, with 16 bases left in between. The CDR3 DNA sequence: TGTGCCAGAAGCCAAATCCAGGGAACCGCAGATACGCAGTATTTT. Protein: CARSQIQGTADTQYF.

This clone occurred once. The chain joins TRBV28 to TRBJ2-6; D gene uncertain. The CDR3 has 15 residues. V was trimmed by 5 bases and J by 2 bases, leaving 10 bases between them. Germline CDR1 MDHEN, CDR2 SYDVKM. CDR3 residues: CASSAFSPGANVLTF. The CDR3 region has the DNA TGTGCCAGCAGTGCCTTTAGCCCTGGGGCCAACGTCCTGACTTTC.

This clone was found a few times. This chain connects TRBV27 to TRBJ1-5; D remains unclear. Between the trimmed V and J ends, which lost 2 bases and 6 bases, there was a span of 11 bases. The length of the CDR3 is 14 residues. CDR1 and CDR2 from the germline V gene are MNHEY and SMNVEV (reference sequence). CDR3 sequence: CASSLSGLGQPQHF. The CDR3, as DNA: TGTGCCAGCAGTTTAAGCGGGTTAGGTCAGCCCCAGCATTTT.

The chain carries TRBV6-6 and TRBJ1-2; tentative D call: TRBD1 (6 bases). The CDR3 is 14 amino acids. The germline gives CDR1 MNHNY, CDR2 SVGAGI (reference sequence). Deletions cut 0 bases from V and 7 bases from J, with 12 bases between. The CDR3 sequence is CASSYSTGTAGYTF. The CDR3 DNA reads as TGTGCCAGCAGTTACTCTACAGGGACGGCTGGCTACACCTTC.

This clone has only one observation. The J gene is TRBJ2-3, the V gene TRBV5-1, with D tentatively TRBD1 (5 bases). This CDR3 has 14 amino acids. V lost 4 bases and J lost 4, with 13 bases in between. CDR1 and CDR2 (germline): SGHRS, YFSETQ. The CDR3 DNA sequence: TGCGCCAGCAGCCAGAGGACATATCCAGATACGCAGTATTTT. Protein sequence: CASSQRTYPDTQYF.

The genes are TRBV27 and TRBJ2-4, with D unresolved. This CDR3 contains 13 residues. From germline, CDR1 is MNHEY and CDR2 SMNVEV (reference sequence). Trimming shortened V by 0 bases and J by 8 bases, and 8 bases separated the two germline ends. The CDR3 protein is CASSLSGSDIQYF. Written as DNA, the CDR3 is TGTGCCAGCAGTTTATCCGGGTCGGACATTCAGTACTTC.

The chain links TRBV3-1 (or the pseudogene TRBV3-2) to TRBJ2-3; 10 bases map to TRBD2. Germline loops: CDR1 LGHDT, CDR2 YNNKEL (reference sequence). The CDR3 runs to 16 residues. V gave up 1 base and J gave up 6 bases; unmatched junction bases: 7. The CDR3 DNA reads as TGTGCCAGCAGCCAAGGTGCTAGCGGGGGATTTGATACGCAGTATTTT. Encoded protein: CASSQGASGGFDTQYF.

V and J are TRBV7-9 and TRBJ1-1; a possible D gene is TRBD1 (5 bases). Germline V lookup: CDR1 SEHNR, CDR2 FQNEAQ (reference sequence). Between the trimmed V and J ends, which lost 4 bases and 4 bases, there was a span of 10 bases. CDR3 length equals 13 residues. The CDR3 spells CASSSTGVTEAFF. The CDR3 nucleotides read TGTGCCAGCAGCTCAACAGGTGTCACTGAAGCTTTCTTT.

This clone appeared a single time. The chain combines TRBV5-1 with TRBJ2-3; tentative D call: TRBD2 (6 bases). CDR3 length equals 16 residues. V dropped 0 bases and J dropped 0 bases, with 11 bases sitting between them. Germline CDR1 SGHRS, CDR2 YFSETQ. The CDR3 protein is CASSLAMRGSTDTQYF. CDR3 sequence (DNA): TGCGCCAGCAGCTTGGCGATGCGGGGTAGCACAGATACGCAGTATTTT.

The chain uses TRBV29-1 and TRBJ2-3; D call uncertain. CDR1 is SQVTM, CDR2 ANQGSEA, per germline. The CDR3 sequence is 15 residues long. Trimming left V 4 bases short and J 4 bases short, with 18 bases between. The CDR3 loop reads CSVVLAVTPSDTQYF. For the CDR3, the DNA is TGCAGCGTTGTCCTGGCCGTTACCCCCTCAGATACGCAGTATTTT.

The V call is TRBV4-1, the J call TRBJ2-5, with D possibly matching TRBD1 (6 bases). Trimming took off 1 base at V and 4 bases at J, with 13 bases between the two ends. Looked up from germline, CDR1 is MGHRA and CDR2 is YSYEKL. The length of the CDR3 is 15 residues. CDR3 loop: CASSQAKQGVETQYF. The CDR3 nucleotides are TGCGCCAGCAGCCAAGCAAAACAGGGAGTAGAGACCCAGTACTTC.

This rearrangement joins TRBV3-1 (or the pseudogene TRBV3-2) to TRBJ2-1; 9 positions match TRBD1. This CDR3 has 15 amino acids. V lost 1 base to trimming and J lost 5 bases; unmatched junction nucleotides: 3. Germline V gene sequence: CDR1 LGHDT, CDR2 YNNKEL (reference sequence). Here the CDR3 reads CASSQGTGANNEQFF. The CDR3 DNA sequence: TGTGCCAGCAGCCAAGGGACAGGGGCAAACAATGAGCAGTTCTTC.

Turning to this clone: Other DNA variants within this sample encode the same CDR3. V gene TRBV7-2 combines with J gene TRBJ1-1; D call uncertain. CDR1 SGHTA and CDR2 FQGNSA come from the germline V gene. CDR3 length equals 13 residues. Trimming took off 2 bases at V and 8 bases at J, with 12 bases between the two ends. CDR3 in DNA: TGTGCCAGCAGCTTAAAACGGGGAGCCGAAGCTTTCTTT. This sequence encodes CASSLKRGAEAFF.

This chain joins TRBV11-2 and TRBJ1-3; 7 positions match TRBD1. The CDR3 extends over 16 amino acids. V was clipped by 5 bases and J by 3 bases; unmatched bases: 10. Germline CDR1 is SGHAT and CDR2 is FQNNGV. Here the CDR3 DNA reads TGTGCCAGCAGCATCTACAGGGGCAGTAATGGAAACACCATATATTTT. Amino acids: CASSIYRGSNGNTIYF.

The V gene is TRBV7-9, the J gene TRBJ1-1; D might be TRBD1 (6 bases). The V gene's germline CDR1 is SEHNR and CDR2 FQNEAQ (reference sequence). The CDR3 is 14 amino acids. Trimming took 4 bases from V and 1 from J, leaving 10 bases between them. CDR3 DNA: TGTGCCAGCAGCTCCAGGGGCCGGAACACTGAAGCTTTCTTT. This translates into CASSSRGRNTEAFF.

J is TRBJ2-3 and V is TRBV5-8; 9 bases match TRBD2. Trimming removed 0 bases from V and 4 bases from J; junction bases left unmatched: 9. This CDR3 contains 17 residues. The germline gives CDR1 SGHTS, CDR2 YDEGEE. As DNA, the CDR3 is TGTGCCAGCAGCTTGGCCAGGGGCGGGGGGGGCGCAGATACGCAGTATTTT. The encoded protein is CASSLARGGGGADTQYF.

J is TRBJ2-5 and V is TRBV6-5; TRBD2 matches 8 bases. CDR3 length equals 14 residues. CDR1 MNHEY and CDR2 SVGAGI come from the germline V gene. Trimming took 4 bases from V and 5 from J; bases not matched to a gene: 6. CDR3 residues: CASSLNGGEETQYF. CDR3 nucleotide sequence: TGTGCCAGCAGTTTGAACGGGGGGGAGGAGACCCAGTACTTC.

The chain joins TRBV3-1 (or the pseudogene TRBV3-2) to TRBJ1-2; D call uncertain. Germline V gene lookup returns CDR1 LGHDT and CDR2 YNNKEL (reference sequence). V lost 4 bases, J lost 6 bases, and 15 bases lay in between. CDR3 length equals 14 residues. CDR3 region: CASSRTEGVNGYTF. CDR3 bases: TGTGCCAGCAGCCGAACCGAGGGAGTGAATGGCTACACCTTC.

The rearrangement links TRBV7-9 to TRBJ2-3, with 9 bases aligning to TRBD1. Per the germline V gene, CDR1 is SEHNR and CDR2 is FQNEAQ (reference sequence). The J segment lost 5 bases and the V segment lost 4 bases, leaving 7 bases of the junction unmatched. The CDR3 covers 15 residues. The CDR3 DNA sequence: TGTGCCAGCAGCTCCGGGACAGGGCAGGGAGATACGCAGTATTTT. Translated, it gives CASSSGTGQGDTQYF. Based on the CDR3 plus reference TRBV7-9 and TRBJ2-3, the full variable domain is DTGVSQNPRHKITKRGQNVTFRCDPISEHNRLYWYRQTLGQGPEFLTYFQNEAQLEKSRLLSDRFSAERPKGSFSTLEIQRTEQGDSAMYLCASSSGTGQGDTQYFGPGTRLTVL.

The chain recombines TRBV6-5 with TRBJ1-3, with D possibly being TRBD1 (6 bases). The V end was cut by 4 bases, the J end by 2 bases, with 12 bases between. This CDR3 is built from 15 residues. Germline-derived CDR1 and CDR2 are MNHEY and SVGAGI. The CDR3 spells CASSFNRAAGNTIYF. CDR3 sequence (DNA): TGTGCCAGCAGTTTTAACAGGGCAGCTGGAAACACCATATATTTT.

The CDR3 bases are TGTGCCAGCAGTGAGCGGGTCCTCACGTCATATAGCAATCAGCCCCAGCATTTT. This codes for CASSERVLTSYSNQPQHF. V is TRBV6-1 and J is TRBJ1-5, with D unclear. The germline V gene encodes CDR1 MNHNS and CDR2 SASEGT. This CDR3 is built from 18 residues. The V gene lost 3 bases and the J gene lost 0 bases, with 18 bases spanning the gap.

The rearrangement joins TRBV28 to TRBJ1-5, with D tentatively TRBD1 (5 bases). The V gene lost 2 bases and the J gene lost 6 bases, with 14 bases spanning the gap. CDR3 length: 15 amino acids. The V gene's germline CDR1 is MDHEN and CDR2 SYDVKM. The CDR3, as DNA: TGTGCCAGCAGTTTAGGCCCAGGGTATGGTCAGCCCCAGCATTTT. Protein product: CASSLGPGYGQPQHF.